Presented here are 8 T cell receptor beta chains from one specimen sequenced in a study of T cell repertoires in cytomegalovirus infection. These receptors' antigens are unknown. TCRdb reanalysed the reads using MiXCR and keeps one entry per CDR3 protein. The data show over 95,000 distinct CDR3 sequences, under 35% seen once. The sample was CD8+ T cells from cultured PBMCs, taken from culture after CMV antigen stimulation. The source is a human donor in good health (CMV status not recorded). Some clones in this sample may be carry-over from other donors' samples.

This clonotype was counted between two and nine times. V usage is TRBV7-6 and J usage is TRBJ1-4, with 10 bases lining up with TRBD1. The CDR3 has 16 residues. J was trimmed by 8 bases and V by 5 bases; bases with no gene match: 11. CDR1 and CDR2 (germline): SGHVS, FNYEAQ. The CDR3 reads CASSPVGTGEVEKLFF. Here the CDR3 DNA reads TGTGCCAGCAGCCCCGTGGGGACAGGGGAAGTGGAAAAACTGTTTTTT.

The chain carries TRBV6-2 or TRBV6-3 and TRBJ1-1; a possible D gene is TRBD1 (5 bases). The CDR3 totals 15 residues. Trimming cost V 6 bases and J 0 bases, with 14 bases left between them. Germline CDR1 and CDR2: MNHEY and SVGEGT. DNA for the CDR3: TGTGCCAGCAGCCAGCGGGACGGCTTGAACACTGAAGCTTTCTTT. The encoded protein is CASSQRDGLNTEAFF.

This chain joins TRBV4-1 and TRBJ2-7, with TRBD1 matching 7 bases. Trimming cost V 1 base and J 0 bases; bases outside gene matches: 3. The CDR3 runs to 15 residues. The germline gives CDR1 MGHRA, CDR2 YSYEKL. The CDR3 nucleotides are TGCGCCAGCAGCCAAGGAAGGGACAGCTCCTACGAGCAGTACTTC. Its translation: CASSQGRDSSYEQYF.

The genes are TRBV28 and TRBJ2-1; 11 nucleotides match TRBD2. CDR1 and CDR2 from the germline V gene are MDHEN and SYDVKM. This CDR3 has 16 residues. The junction had 8 bases not matched to a gene; V was cut back by 6 bases and J by 4 bases. CDR3 sequence (DNA): TGTGCCAGCAGCCCCTCTAGCGGGGGGCTGTACAATGAGCAGTTCTTC. It translates to CASSPSSGGLYNEQFF.

There are a few counts of this clonotype. The DNA of the CDR3 is TGTGCCAGCAGCTCCAGGACTAGCGGGGGCCGCCCTAATGAGCAGTTCTTC. Its protein is CASSSRTSGGRPNEQFF. The chain recombines TRBV7-6 with TRBJ2-1; 13 bases agree with TRBD2. The junction had 10 bases not matched to a gene; V was cut back by 4 bases and J by 7 bases. The CDR3 runs to 17 residues. CDR1 is SGHVS, CDR2 FNYEAQ, per germline.

Details on this clonotype: The CDR3 does not close with the conserved phenylalanine or tryptophan, likely indicating a read error. The limits of the CDR3 on the DNA are not certain, so only TCRdb's listed CDR3 is given. CDR3: CASSFGWSGGV. The chain recombines TRBV5-1 with TRBJ2-3; the table's TRBD1 call for D was not verified on the DNA. The CDR3 contains 11 residues when both ends are counted. From germline, CDR1 is SGHRS and CDR2 YFSETQ.

This clonotype came up many times. The V gene is TRBV7-6, the J gene TRBJ2-5, with 12 positions matching TRBD1. V gave up 5 bases and J gave up 5 bases; unmatched junction bases: 12. The CDR3 has 17 amino acids. Germline CDR1 SGHVS, CDR2 FNYEAQ. This CDR3 is CASSGDRGLALRETQYF. CDR3 DNA: TGTGCCAGCAGCGGGGACAGGGGGCTTGCCCTCCGGGAGACCCAGTACTTC.

The V and J genes are TRBV6-2 or TRBV6-3 and TRBJ1-2, with D uncertain. The ends were cut back, 2 bases at V and 4 bases at J, with 11 bases in the middle. The CDR3 runs to 14 residues. CDR1 MNHEY and CDR2 SVGEGT come from the germline V gene. For the CDR3, the DNA is TGTGCCAGCAGTTACAGGCAACCCACCTATGGCTACACCTTC. Protein: CASSYRQPTYGYTF.